In this sample, the clone carrying this T cell receptor beta chain turned up a few times. At one of its ends the junction is not consistent with the germline gene, which may arise from a read error. The CDR3 has 17 residues. These data come from a study of blood T cells in healthy people across ages. Through a sample-barcoded 5' primer and a J-beta primer mix, a second PCR was run for roughly 6 to 12 cycles. TCRdb reprocessed the 5' RACE reads via MiXCR and lists one record per CDR3 protein. The sample shows 800,000 to 1,300,000 distinct CDR3 sequences, around 25% of them seen only once. Separately, the same data were catalogued under a study of T cells of mothers and their children. From that second work: It was through the M1S primer of the second PCR that sample barcodes and 2-4 random nucleotides were added.

The chain carries TRBV12-3 or TRBV12-4 and TRBJ2-5; maybe TRBD2 (6 bases). The source material was blood. This clonotype was sampled from a girl aged 2-10 years in good health. The CDR3 bases are TGCGCCAGCAGTTTGGGTATTTCCGGAGGGGTACCAGAGACCCAGTACTTC. It specifies CASSLGISGGVPETQYF.